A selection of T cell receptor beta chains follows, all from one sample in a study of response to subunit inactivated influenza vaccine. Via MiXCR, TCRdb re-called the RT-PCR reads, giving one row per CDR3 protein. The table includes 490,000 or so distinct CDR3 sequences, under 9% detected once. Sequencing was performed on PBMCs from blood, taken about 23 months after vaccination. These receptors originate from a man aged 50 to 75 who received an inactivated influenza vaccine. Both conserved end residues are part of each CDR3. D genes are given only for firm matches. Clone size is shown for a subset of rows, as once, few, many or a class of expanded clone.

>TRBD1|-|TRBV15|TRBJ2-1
TGTGCCACCAGCAGCGGAGGGGCAGGGGGCATCAATGAGCAGTTCTTC
CATSSGGAGGINEQFF
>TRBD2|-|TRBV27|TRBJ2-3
TGTGCCAGCAGTTTAGTGCCTAGCGGGAGCGCTAGCACAGATACGCAGTATTTT
CASSLVPSGSASTDTQYF
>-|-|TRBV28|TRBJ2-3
TGTGCCAGCAGTTTAGGGGCTAGGAGGTCAGATACGCAGTATTTT
CASSLGARRSDTQYF
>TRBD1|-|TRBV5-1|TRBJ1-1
TGCGCCAGCAGCTTGGCCCACAGGGGACCCGAAGCTTTCTTT
CASSLAHRGPEAFF
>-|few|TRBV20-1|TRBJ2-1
TGCAGTGCCAACTACAATGAGCAGTTCTTC
CSANYNEQFF
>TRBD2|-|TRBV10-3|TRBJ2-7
TGTGCCATCAGCACTAGCGCCCGCTCCTACGAGCAGTACTTC
CAISTSARSYEQYF
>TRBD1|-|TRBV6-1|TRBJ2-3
TGTGCCAGCAGCCCCATGACAGGGGCGCCGGCAGATACGCAGTATTTT
CASSPMTGAPADTQYF
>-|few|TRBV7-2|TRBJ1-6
TGTGCCAGCAGCTTAGTCCAGGGGCCCGGTTCACCCCTCCACTTT
CASSLVQGPGSPLHF
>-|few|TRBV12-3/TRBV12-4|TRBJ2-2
TGTGCCAGCAGTTTAGTTGCGTGGGGGAGGGGGATCAACACCGGGGAGCTGTTTTTT
CASSLVAWGRGINTGELFF
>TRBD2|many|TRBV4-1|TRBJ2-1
TGCGCCAGCAGCCAGGAAGGACTAGCCTACTACAATGAGCAGTTCTTC
CASSQEGLAYYNEQFF
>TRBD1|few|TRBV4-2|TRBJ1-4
TGTGCCAGCAGCCAACTAGGGGGACAGGGATTTGGCGAAAAACTGTTTTTT
CASSQLGGQGFGEKLFF
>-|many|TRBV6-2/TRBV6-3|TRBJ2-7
TGTGCCAGCAGAAAAACAGGTGAATACGAGCAGTACTTC
CASRKTGEYEQYF
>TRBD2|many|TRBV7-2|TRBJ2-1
TGTGCCAGCAGCCCGCTAGCGGGGACCTCCTACAATGAGCAGTTCTTC
CASSPLAGTSYNEQFF
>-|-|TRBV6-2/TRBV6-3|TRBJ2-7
TGTGCCAGCAGTTACTCGAGGAAGCTTAGTACCTACGAGCAGTACTTC
CASSYSRKLSTYEQYF
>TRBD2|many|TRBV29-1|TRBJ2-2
TGCAGCGTTGGGGTAGCGGGAGGTTCATCCGGGGAGCTGTTTTTT
CSVGVAGGSSGELFF
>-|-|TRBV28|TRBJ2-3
TGTGCCAGCAGTTCCGGAATTGACCCCACAGATACGCAGTATTTT
CASSSGIDPTDTQYF
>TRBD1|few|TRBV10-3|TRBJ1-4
TGTGCCATCAGTGTGGACAGGCCGCCAGGGAAACTGTTTTTT
CAISVDRPPGKLFF
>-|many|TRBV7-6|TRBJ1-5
TGTGCCAGCAGCTTACAGGGCCCCAATCAGCCCCAGCATTTT
CASSLQGPNQPQHF
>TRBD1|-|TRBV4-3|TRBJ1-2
TGCGCCAGCAGCCAAAAGGTCCCCGGACAGGTCGGGGGCTACACCTTC
CASSQKVPGQVGGYTF
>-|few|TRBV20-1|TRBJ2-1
TGCAGTGCTAGAGACCTAGTCGGTGGCTACAATGAGCAGTTCTTC
CSARDLVGGYNEQFF